This T cell receptor beta chain was retrieved from a study of molecular identifiers for immune sequencing clone quantification. Study-level findings and limits: Barcode-sharing identical TCR molecules could underestimate highly expanded clone sizes.

In TCRdb, the PCR reads were re-called with MiXCR into one record per CDR3 protein. The table lists fewer than 100,000 distinct CDR3 sequences, under 25% of them singletons. The ends were cut back, 5 bases at V and 6 bases at J, with 8 bases in the middle. The CDR3 has 11 amino acids. The germline V gene encodes CDR1 MDHEN and CDR2 SYDVKM. This clonotype was recorded many times. Its antigen is not known. Material: naive CD8+ T cells from blood, with Jurkat cell RNA spiked in. Stated subset: FACS-sorted CD8+CD4-CCR7+CD45RA+ naive T cells. The V call is TRBV28, the J call TRBJ2-7; D unresolved. This TCR came from a human donor in good health. Some libraries in this study had Jurkat cell RNA spiked in. The CDR3 region is CASSPGPEQYF. CDR3 sequence (DNA): TGTGCCAGCAGTCCAGGACCCGAGCAGTACTTC.